This TCR beta chain comes out of a study of shared clonotypes between healthy human individuals. This CDR3 region has 15 residues. Germline loops: CDR1 SGHNT, CDR2 YYREEE (reference sequence). Trimming pared 1 base from V and 0 bases from J, leaving 8 bases between. The repertoire was sequenced with immunoSEQ multiplex PCR; TCRdb's copy has only in-frame clones and lacks some. The sample shows about 500,000 clones, roughly four fifths of them seen only once. Material: PBMCs. This TCR was recovered from a woman aged 40 to 49 in good health. Some clones in this sample may be carry-over from other donors' samples. The chain uses TRBV5-4 and TRBJ1-3; tentative D call: TRBD1 (5 bases). The CDR3 nucleotides are TGTGCCAGCAGCTTGCAGGGCTTCTCTGGAAACACCATATATTTT. It codes for CASSLQGFSGNTIYF.